This T cell receptor beta chain was sequenced for a study of shared clonotypes between healthy human individuals. Study context: Donor composition was two women and a few men, aged 18 to 49.

About this clone itself: The antigen remains unidentified.

A 200 ng quantity of DNA, some 30,000 T cell genomes, went into the sorted-subset replicate PCRs. Repertoires were generated with immunoSEQ multiplex PCR, while TCRdb's copy carries only in-frame clones and drops some. The table lists hundreds of thousands of clones, around 73% of them singletons. Whole-study findings and limits: Rarefaction gave evidence that sorted-subset sequencing remained incomplete despite large depth.

Germline V gene sequence: CDR1 SGHRS, CDR2 YFSETQ. Trimming shortened V by 4 bases and J by 2 bases, and 10 bases separated the two germline ends. The CDR3 is 15 residues long. The rearrangement links TRBV5-1 to TRBJ2-6; D remains ambiguous. Sequencing was done on a sample of memory CD4+ T cells sorted from blood. Subset noted: CD45RA-negative fraction. The sequence came from a woman in her 30s in good health. The CDR3 region is CASSHTTPGANVLTF. The CDR3 DNA sequence: TGCGCCAGCAGCCATACTACCCCTGGGGCCAACGTCCTGACTTTC.